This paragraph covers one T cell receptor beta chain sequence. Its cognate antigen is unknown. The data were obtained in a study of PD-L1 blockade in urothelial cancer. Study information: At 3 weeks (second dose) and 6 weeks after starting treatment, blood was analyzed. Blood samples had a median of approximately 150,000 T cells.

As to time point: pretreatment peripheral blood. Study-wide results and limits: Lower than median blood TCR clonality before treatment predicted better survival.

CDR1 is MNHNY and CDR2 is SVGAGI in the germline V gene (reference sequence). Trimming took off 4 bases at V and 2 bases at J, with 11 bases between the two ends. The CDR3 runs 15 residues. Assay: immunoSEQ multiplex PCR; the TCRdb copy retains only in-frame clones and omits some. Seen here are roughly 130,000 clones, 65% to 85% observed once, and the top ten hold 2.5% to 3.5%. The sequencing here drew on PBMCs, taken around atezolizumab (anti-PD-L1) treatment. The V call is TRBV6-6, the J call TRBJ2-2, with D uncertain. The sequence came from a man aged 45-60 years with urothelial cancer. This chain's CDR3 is CASSSSRGNTGELFF. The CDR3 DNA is TGTGCCAGCAGTTCCTCCCGAGGCAACACCGGGGAGCTGTTTTTT.